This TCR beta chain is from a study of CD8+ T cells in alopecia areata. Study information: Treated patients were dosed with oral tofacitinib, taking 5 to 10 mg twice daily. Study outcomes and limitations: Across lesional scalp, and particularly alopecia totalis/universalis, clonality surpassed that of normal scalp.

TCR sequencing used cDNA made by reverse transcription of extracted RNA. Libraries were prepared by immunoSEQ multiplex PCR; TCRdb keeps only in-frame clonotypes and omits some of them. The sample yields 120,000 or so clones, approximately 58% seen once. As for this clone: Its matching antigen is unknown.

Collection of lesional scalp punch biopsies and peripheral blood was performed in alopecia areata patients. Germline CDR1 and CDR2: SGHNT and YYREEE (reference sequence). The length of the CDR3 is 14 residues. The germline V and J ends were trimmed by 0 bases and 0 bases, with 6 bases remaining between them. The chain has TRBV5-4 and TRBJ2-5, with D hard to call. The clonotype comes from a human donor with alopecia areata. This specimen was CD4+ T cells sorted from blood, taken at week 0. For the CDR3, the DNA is TGTGCCAGCAGCTTGGCAGGAGACCAAGAGACCCAGTACTTC. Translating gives CASSLAGDQETQYF.